These 9 T cell receptor beta chains share one sample of origin, sequenced in a study of CD8 T cells in ankylosing spondylitis. Using its own MiXCR run on the 5' RACE reads, TCRdb lists one record per CDR3 protein. The profile shows approximately 260,000 distinct CDR3 sequences, 18% of them singletons. Sequenced input: blood, either unsorted or a sorted T cell fraction (not recorded which). The source of these receptors is a male donor with ankylosing spondylitis or in good health (not recorded which).

This clonotype was detected only a few times. This chain's CDR3 is CASSQDRASNTEAFF. The CDR3 DNA reads TGCGCCAGCAGCCAAGATCGGGCAAGCAACACTGAAGCTTTCTTT. V is TRBV4-1 and J is TRBJ1-1; D is undetermined. The CDR3 is 15 amino acids. The germline V gene has CDR1 MGHRA and CDR2 YSYEKL. V lost 0 bases, J lost 2 bases, and 10 bases lay in between.

This clonotype was seen only a few times. V usage is TRBV19 and J usage is TRBJ1-1; unclear D gene. CDR1 and CDR2 from the germline V gene are LNHDA and SQIVND (reference sequence). This CDR3 has 14 amino acids. V was shortened by 4 bases and J by 1 base, with 10 bases between the two germline ends. The CDR3 loop reads CASSKLQANTEAFF. CDR3 in DNA: TGTGCCAGTAGTAAACTACAAGCGAACACTGAAGCTTTCTTT.

This clonotype was seen many times. The CDR3 DNA reads TGCGCCAGCAGCTTGGAGGACAGATACACAGATACGCAGTATTTT. Amino acids: CASSLEDRYTDTQYF. The V and J genes are TRBV5-1 and TRBJ2-3, with D tentatively TRBD1 (6 bases). The CDR3 contains 15 residues. CDR1 and CDR2 (germline): SGHRS, YFSETQ. V lost 0 bases to trimming and J lost 2 bases, with 10 bases between them.

This chain links TRBV10-2 with TRBJ2-4; D is perhaps TRBD1 (5 bases). The germline V gene has CDR1 WSHSY and CDR2 SAAADI. V lost 3 bases, J lost 7 bases, and 13 bases lay in between. This CDR3 has 14 amino acids. CDR3 residues: CASSDRVGRNIQYF. DNA for the CDR3: TGCGCCAGCAGTGACAGGGTTGGTAGGAACATTCAGTACTTC.

V gene TRBV10-3 combines with J gene TRBJ2-7; tentative D call: TRBD1 (5 bases). Trimming removed 6 bases from V and 3 bases from J, with 12 bases in between. Germline V lookup: CDR1 ENHRY, CDR2 SYGVKD. The CDR3 covers 13 residues. CDR3 bases: TGTGCCATCAGCCTCGCCAGGGACTACGAGCAGTACTTC. Protein: CAISLARDYEQYF.

The DNA for the CDR3 is TGTGCCAGCAGTCCCCCCAGGGGGAGGCCCGACACCGGGGAGCTGTTTTTT. This codes for CASSPPRGRPDTGELFF. V gene TRBV6-1 combines with J gene TRBJ2-2, with D possibly being TRBD1 (7 bases). CDR1 is MNHNS, CDR2 SASEGT, per germline. The CDR3 sequence is 17 residues long. V lost 5 bases, J lost 3 bases, and 19 bases lay in between.

This clonotype was seen a handful of times. V is TRBV7-9 and J is TRBJ2-7; tentatively, D is TRBD2 (5 bases). Germline CDR1 is SEHNR and CDR2 is FQNEAQ (reference sequence). This CDR3 contains 13 residues. V lost 6 bases and J lost 1, with 10 bases in between. Here the CDR3 DNA reads TGTGCCAGCAGGGACTTCGATTCCTACGAGCAGTACTTC. Translated, it gives CASRDFDSYEQYF. Supplemented by reference TRBV7-9 and TRBJ2-7, the full variable domain reads DTGVSQNPRHKITKRGQNVTFRCDPISEHNRLYWYRQTLGQGPEFLTYFQNEAQLEKSRLLSDRFSAERPKGSFSTLEIQRTEQGDSAMYLCASRDFDSYEQYFGPGTRLTVT.

The chain is built from TRBV4-2 and TRBJ2-1; D may be TRBD1 or TRBD2 (5 bases each). The V gene's germline CDR1 is LGHNA and CDR2 YNFKEQ. This CDR3 spans 14 amino acids. V was pared by 0 bases and J by 10 bases, with 13 bases between. CDR3: CASSQEGDGGEQFF. CDR3 bases: TGTGCCAGCAGCCAAGAGGGGGACGGTGGCGAGCAGTTCTTC.

The V gene is TRBV6-1, the J gene TRBJ2-3, with a possible D match to TRBD1 (6 bases). Per the germline V gene, CDR1 is MNHNS and CDR2 is SASEGT. The CDR3 totals 15 residues. Between the trimmed V and J ends, which lost 6 bases and 0 bases, there was a span of 13 bases. CDR3 coding DNA: TGTGCCAGCAGCCTCCGGACAGAGAGCACAGATACGCAGTATTTT. This codes for CASSLRTESTDTQYF.